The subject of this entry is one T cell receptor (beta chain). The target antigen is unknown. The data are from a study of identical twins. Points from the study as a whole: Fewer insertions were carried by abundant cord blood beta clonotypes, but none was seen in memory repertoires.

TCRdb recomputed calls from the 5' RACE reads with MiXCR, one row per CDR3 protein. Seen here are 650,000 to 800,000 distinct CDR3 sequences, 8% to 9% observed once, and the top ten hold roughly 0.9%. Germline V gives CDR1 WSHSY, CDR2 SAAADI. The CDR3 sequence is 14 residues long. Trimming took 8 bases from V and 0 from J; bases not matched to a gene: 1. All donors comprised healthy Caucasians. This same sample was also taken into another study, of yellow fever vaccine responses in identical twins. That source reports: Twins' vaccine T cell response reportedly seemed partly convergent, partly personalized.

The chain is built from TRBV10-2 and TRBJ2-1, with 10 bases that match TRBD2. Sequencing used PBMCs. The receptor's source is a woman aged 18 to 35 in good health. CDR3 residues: CASASGSSYNEQFF. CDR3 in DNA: TGCGCCAGCGCTAGCGGGAGCTCCTACAATGAGCAGTTCTTC.